This record covers a single TCR beta chain. Its target is unknown. Following RNA extraction, reverse transcription yielded cDNA that acted as the sequencing template. Sequencing was performed with immunoSEQ multiplex PCR; in TCRdb, only in-frame clones are kept and a portion is missing. The sample includes fewer than 4,000 clones, over 70% of them seen just once. V was shortened by 0 bases and J by 5 bases, with 11 bases between the two germline ends. This CDR3 is 15 amino acids long. The germline V gene has CDR1 MNHNY and CDR2 SVGAGI (reference sequence). This entry belongs to a study of CD8+ T cells in alopecia areata. Study-level information: Treatment of the treated patients consisted of oral tofacitinib, 5 to 10 mg twice daily.

Study-wide results and limits: While tofacitinib was given, many expanded lesional clones persisted in scalp and blood.

The treatment was: oral pan-JAK inhibitor, 5-10 mg twice daily. Individuals with alopecia areata gave both lesional scalp punch biopsies and peripheral blood for collection. The rearrangement joins TRBV6-6 to TRBJ1-5, with D possibly TRBD1 on 6 matching bases. The specimen comprised skin, sampled at week 24, from a patient treated with tofacitinib. This clonotype originated in a human donor with alopecia areata. The DNA of the CDR3 is TGTGCCAGCAGTTACTCGTTGGGGGGCGATCAGCCCCAGCATTTT. Protein product: CASSYSLGGDQPQHF.